The text below deals with one T cell receptor (beta chain). Its target antigen remains unknown. The input lacks base qualities; no much larger clone sits a single base away. What the time point label conveys for this sample: pretreatment peripheral blood. The cohort included roughly 30 patients with locally advanced or metastatic urothelial carcinoma who were treated at Memorial Sloan Kettering on a trial protocol. Peripheral blood mononuclear cells were collected pretreatment and during treatment, at between 1 and 8 total time points per patient. The Qiagen DNeasy Blood extraction kit was used to purify genomic DNA from total PBMCs and from tumor samples. Collected pretreatment and during treatment, PBMCs were isolated and stored as previously described. Based on the germline V gene, the CDR1 and CDR2 sequences are WSHSY and SAAADI. The trim is 3 bases for V and 4 bases for J, with a gap of 9 bases between the germline ends. Inclusive of the bounding cysteine and phenylalanine, the CDR3 is 13 residues long. Of the read, only the CDR3 DNA is kept; its 39 bases are in frame from base 1.

Each PCR received spiked-in synthetic TCR analog templates so that absolute template abundance could be estimated from read counts. The immunoSEQ assay was used to amplify TCRbeta CDR3 regions from genomic DNA with bias-controlled V and J gene primers. Sequencing of rearranged TCRbeta segments was done at approximately 20X coverage. As for how the authors treated the data: Clustering was used to correct sequencing errors, and CDR3s were annotated against IMGT to assign V, D and J genes. Out-of-frame and stop-codon sequences were excluded, and only productive TCRbeta rearrangements were used in downstream analyses. Clonality was calculated as one minus the Shannon entropy normalized by the log of the number of unique productive sequences. Fisher's exact test with Benjamini-Hochberg correction, at a threshold of adjusted p below 0.01, was used to find clones that differed between time points or between blood and tumor. TCRdb provides this immuneACCESS table in a form limited to in-frame rearrangements. Some clones are lacking; in checked studies, under half of them reflect an unresolved V gene, and why the rest are absent is not known. V, J and clone size are those of that table, while D and trimming were read from the DNA. This sample holds just under 65,000 clones; 75% to 85% were observed only once. The ten largest account for over 1.5% of the sample.

These data come from a study of PD-L1 blockade in urothelial cancer listed by TCRdb under 2017. In terms of the full investigation: Therapy was started at some point between 2014 and 2016 for all patients, and atezolizumab 1,200 mg was administered intravenously every 3 weeks. Twenty-five of 29 patients were males with bladder-origin urothelial cancer, and about 65% of the roughly 29 reported a prior smoking history. Patients had an ECOG performance status of 0 or 1 and had received between 0 and 3 prior chemotherapy regimens. Blood samples were analyzed at 3 weeks after treatment start (second dose) and at 6 weeks after treatment start. A median of roughly 140,000 T cells and some 82,000 unique TCRs was obtained from blood samples, and a median clonality of 0.080 was observed. An exploratory multi-omic analysis was conducted of the somatic, immune and clinical correlates of response to PD-L1 blockade with atezolizumab in urothelial cancer. TCR sequencing covered pretreatment tumor samples and matched, serially collected peripheral blood taken before and after atezolizumab treatment. Durable clinical benefit was defined as a progression-free survival longer than 6 months, and TCR features were additionally tested against progression-free survival and overall survival. In the same patients, pretreatment tumors underwent whole exome sequencing and RNA sequencing in addition to TCR sequencing. Some ten patients reached durable clinical benefit, while about 19 patients did not. Just over 28 patients had pretreatment blood TCR-seq, about 25 had at least one posttreatment blood collection, and about 25 had tumor TCR-seq. Overall results and qualifications from the work: Small sample size (n ≈ 30) and many exploratory analyses mean the results are intended to be hypothesis-generating. Patients with durable benefit showed greater expansion of tumor-associated TCR clones in peripheral blood 3 weeks after starting treatment (n of about 20, p = 0.022). Improved progression-free and overall survival was found to be associated with pretreatment peripheral blood TCR clonality below the median.

This clonotype was obtained from a man in his 70s with urothelial cancer. The sequencing used PBMCs, collected around atezolizumab (anti-PD-L1) treatment. This receptor chain uses TRBV10-2 and TRBJ2-5, with no confident D gene call. The encoded CDR3 is CASSEGATETQYF. The DNA reads TGCGCCAGCAGTGAAGGAGCTACAGAGACCCAGTACTTC.